Listed below are T cell receptor beta chains from one sample, sequenced in a study of blood T cell repertoires in COVID-19. Clones were sequenced by immunoSEQ multiplex PCR, and TCRdb holds only the in-frame ones, with some missing. The sample lists 110,000 to 150,000 clones; approximately 83% were seen once. Sequencing was carried out using peripheral blood. The origin of the receptors is a human donor in a cohort sampled during active COVID-19. Both conserved end residues are part of each CDR3. Each record gives: CDR3 DNA, CDR3 protein, J gene, clone size, V gene, D gene. D genes are given only for firm matches. Only part of the rows carry a size: once, few, many, or a class if the clone is expanded.

CDR3 DNA: TGTGCCACCCGGACAGGGGGCGCGGACTATGGCTACACCTTC
CDR3 protein: CATRTGGADYGYTF
J gene: TRBJ1-2
clone size: -
V gene: TRBV6-4
D gene: TRBD1

CDR3 DNA: TGTGCCAGCAGTTCGTCCGGGGCCAACGTCCTGACTTTC
CDR3 protein: CASSSSGANVLTF
J gene: TRBJ2-6
clone size: -
V gene: TRBV28
D gene: -

CDR3 DNA: TGTGCCTGGGTCGTTTGGACAGGGGGCGCGTGGGCTGGCTACACCTTC
CDR3 protein: CAWVVWTGGAWAGYTF
J gene: TRBJ1-2
clone size: few
V gene: TRBV30
D gene: TRBD1

CDR3 DNA: TGTGCCAGCAGCCAATGGGGACTGCCGTTCCTCTATGAGCAGTTCTTC
CDR3 protein: CASSQWGLPFLYEQFF
J gene: TRBJ2-1
clone size: -
V gene: TRBV5-6
D gene: -

CDR3 DNA: TGCGCCAGCAGCCAGCCCCGGGACAGGCCCCGGGGCGGCACCGGGGAGCTGTTTTTT
CDR3 protein: CASSQPRDRPRGGTGELFF
J gene: TRBJ2-2
clone size: few
V gene: TRBV4-1
D gene: TRBD1

CDR3 DNA: TGCGCCAGCAGCCCCGGACTAGCGGACTACAATGAGCAGTTCTTC
CDR3 protein: CASSPGLADYNEQFF
J gene: TRBJ2-1
clone size: -
V gene: TRBV5-1
D gene: TRBD2

CDR3 DNA: TGTGCCAGCAGCTTGGGCAGGGGAAATGAAAAACTGTTTTTT
CDR3 protein: CASSLGRGNEKLFF
J gene: TRBJ1-4
clone size: -
V gene: TRBV11-1
D gene: -

CDR3 DNA: TGTGCCAGCAGCTTTTCGACAGAAACCTACGAGCAGTACTTC
CDR3 protein: CASSFSTETYEQYF
J gene: TRBJ2-7
clone size: -
V gene: TRBV7-9
D gene: -

CDR3 DNA: TGTGCCAGCAGCTCATACGGGACAGGCACCAATGAGCAGTTCTTC
CDR3 protein: CASSSYGTGTNEQFF
J gene: TRBJ2-1
clone size: -
V gene: TRBV7-3
D gene: TRBD1

CDR3 DNA: TGTGCCAGCAGCCCCCAAGGGCAGGGCCCCTACGAGCAGTACTTC
CDR3 protein: CASSPQGQGPYEQYF
J gene: TRBJ2-7
clone size: -
V gene: TRBV3-1/TRBV3-2
D gene: -

CDR3 DNA: TGTGCCAGCAGTCTCTCGGACAGCCGGTGGGGCTACACCTTC
CDR3 protein: CASSLSDSRWGYTF
J gene: TRBJ1-2
clone size: -
V gene: TRBV9
D gene: -

CDR3 DNA: TGCGCCAGCAGCTCAGGGACTAGCGTGGAGACCCAGTACTTC
CDR3 protein: CASSSGTSVETQYF
J gene: TRBJ2-5
clone size: -
V gene: TRBV5-1
D gene: TRBD2

CDR3 DNA: TGTGCCATCCAAGACAGCACCAATCAGCCCCAGCATTTT
CDR3 protein: CAIQDSTNQPQHF
J gene: TRBJ1-5
clone size: -
V gene: TRBV10-3
D gene: -

CDR3 DNA: TGTGCCAGCAGCGTAGCGGGAGGGGGATCACCCCTCCACTTT
CDR3 protein: CASSVAGGGSPLHF
J gene: TRBJ1-6
clone size: -
V gene: TRBV9
D gene: -

CDR3 DNA: TGTGCCAGCAGCTTATCGAAGGGCGCAGGGGGTCAAGAGACCCAGTACTTC
CDR3 protein: CASSLSKGAGGQETQYF
J gene: TRBJ2-5
clone size: -
V gene: TRBV7-9
D gene: TRBD1

CDR3 DNA: TGTGCCAGCAGCTCAGGGCCCTTCCCGGGCACTGAAGCTTTCTTT
CDR3 protein: CASSSGPFPGTEAFF
J gene: TRBJ1-1
clone size: -
V gene: TRBV11-2
D gene: -

CDR3 DNA: TGCGCCAGCAGCTTACAGGGGTTTACAGATACGCAGTATTTT
CDR3 protein: CASSLQGFTDTQYF
J gene: TRBJ2-3
clone size: -
V gene: TRBV5-1
D gene: TRBD1

CDR3 DNA: TGCGCCAGCAGCTTGAGTCAGTCAGTCGCCGAGCAGTACTTC
CDR3 protein: CASSLSQSVAEQYF
J gene: TRBJ2-7
clone size: few
V gene: TRBV5-1
D gene: -

CDR3 DNA: TGTGCCAGCACCAAACCCGGGAGTTCGGGAGCTTTCTTT
CDR3 protein: CASTKPGSSGAFF
J gene: TRBJ1-1
clone size: -
V gene: TRBV6-5
D gene: -

CDR3 DNA: TGTGCCAGCAGCCAAGGCCCGAGCTCCTACAATGAGCAGTTCTTC
CDR3 protein: CASSQGPSSYNEQFF
J gene: TRBJ2-1
clone size: -
V gene: TRBV3-1/TRBV3-2
D gene: -

CDR3 DNA: TGTGCCAGCAGTCGGGGACAGGGGGTTTCCTTCTTT
CDR3 protein: CASSRGQGVSFF
J gene: TRBJ1-1
clone size: -
V gene: TRBV6-5
D gene: TRBD1

CDR3 DNA: TGTGCCAGCAGCTTAGATAGGGGGACAGGGGTCGACGAGCAGTACTTC
CDR3 protein: CASSLDRGTGVDEQYF
J gene: TRBJ2-7
clone size: -
V gene: TRBV11-2
D gene: TRBD1

CDR3 DNA: TGTGCCAGCAGCTTGGGCCTAACTATCTCCTACGAGCAGTACTTC
CDR3 protein: CASSLGLTISYEQYF
J gene: TRBJ2-7
clone size: -
V gene: TRBV5-5
D gene: -

CDR3 DNA: TGCGCCAGCAGTTCCCTCGCGGGCAATGAGCAGTTCTTC
CDR3 protein: CASSSLAGNEQFF
J gene: TRBJ2-1
clone size: once
V gene: TRBV5-1
D gene: -

CDR3 DNA: TGTGCCAGCTCACCGGGACAGGGGAGAAGCTCTGGAAACACCATATATTTT
CDR3 protein: CASSPGQGRSSGNTIYF
J gene: TRBJ1-3
clone size: -
V gene: TRBV18
D gene: TRBD1

CDR3 DNA: TGTGCCAGCAGCCTACCTTGGGACAGACCGAATGAAAAACTGTTTTTT
CDR3 protein: CASSLPWDRPNEKLFF
J gene: TRBJ1-4
clone size: -
V gene: TRBV7-3
D gene: TRBD1

CDR3 DNA: TGTGCCAGCAGATCAGGGGGTGGCTACACCTTC
CDR3 protein: CASRSGGGYTF
J gene: TRBJ1-2
clone size: -
V gene: TRBV2
D gene: TRBD1

CDR3 DNA: TGTGCCAGCAGCTCCAGGCGGGGGCCACCTCCCCATTACAATGAGCAGTTCTTC
CDR3 protein: CASSSRRGPPPHYNEQFF
J gene: TRBJ2-1
clone size: -
V gene: TRBV13
D gene: -

CDR3 DNA: TGCGCCAGCAGCTTGGCAGGATCTGGGGCCAACGTCCTGACTTTC
CDR3 protein: CASSLAGSGANVLTF
J gene: TRBJ2-6
clone size: -
V gene: TRBV5-1
D gene: -

CDR3 DNA: TGCAGCGTTGAGGGGACAGTACAAGAGACCCAGTACTTC
CDR3 protein: CSVEGTVQETQYF
J gene: TRBJ2-5
clone size: -
V gene: TRBV29-1
D gene: TRBD1

CDR3 DNA: TGTGCCAGCAGCTTCCCGGGGCGGGGGGACAATGAGCAGTTCTTC
CDR3 protein: CASSFPGRGDNEQFF
J gene: TRBJ2-1
clone size: -
V gene: TRBV7-2
D gene: TRBD2

CDR3 DNA: TGTGCCAGCAGCTTAGACCGGGTCACCACTGAAGCTTTCTTT
CDR3 protein: CASSLDRVTTEAFF
J gene: TRBJ1-1
clone size: -
V gene: TRBV13
D gene: -

CDR3 DNA: TGTGCCAGTAGTCCCCCAAGGCAGGGGGCCGGGGAGCTGTTTTTT
CDR3 protein: CASSPPRQGAGELFF
J gene: TRBJ2-2
clone size: few
V gene: TRBV19
D gene: TRBD1

CDR3 DNA: TGTGCCAGCAGGGGGACAGGGGGCGCCGGGCAGCCCCAGCATTTT
CDR3 protein: CASRGTGGAGQPQHF
J gene: TRBJ1-5
clone size: -
V gene: TRBV6-5
D gene: TRBD1

CDR3 DNA: TGTGCCATCAGTGACCCCGGGACAGGGTCATCAACTAATGAAAAACTGTTTTTT
CDR3 protein: CAISDPGTGSSTNEKLFF
J gene: TRBJ1-4
clone size: -
V gene: TRBV10-3
D gene: TRBD1

CDR3 DNA: TGCGCCAGCAGCTTGGAGCCCCCGGGTGAAGCTTTCTTT
CDR3 protein: CASSLEPPGEAFF
J gene: TRBJ1-1
clone size: -
V gene: TRBV5-1
D gene: -

CDR3 DNA: TGTGCCAGCAGCCAAAGGACAACCGTCTATGGCTACACCTTC
CDR3 protein: CASSQRTTVYGYTF
J gene: TRBJ1-2
clone size: few
V gene: TRBV3-1/TRBV3-2
D gene: -